This TCR beta chain was found in a study of blood T cell repertoires in COVID-19. About the study: Samples of COVID-19 (acute and convalescent) were obtained from the United States, Italy and Spain.

CDR1 is WNHNN and CDR2 is SYGVQD in the germline V gene (reference sequence). V lost 4 bases to trimming and J lost 8 bases, with 18 bases between them. CDR3 length equals 15 residues. The repertoire was sequenced with immunoSEQ multiplex PCR; TCRdb's copy has only in-frame clones and lacks some. The sample has more than 95,000 clones, 90% seen once. Sequenced material: peripheral blood. The chain is built from TRBV10-1 and TRBJ2-1; D is perhaps TRBD2 (7 bases). The TCR sequence derives from a human donor with active COVID-19. The donor label of this sample is uncertain. The CDR3 loop is CASSGTAGWNYEQFF. In DNA, the CDR3 is TGCGCCAGCAGTGGGACAGCGGGATGGAATTATGAGCAGTTCTTC.